Each of the 30 T cell receptor beta chains below was sequenced from the same sample in a study of T cell clusters in autoimmune cytopenias. TRB amplification used roughly 250 ng of peripheral blood genomic DNA. Multiplex touch-down PCR amplified TRB using TRB-A and TRB-B pools in one tube. TCRdb reprocessed the multiplex PCR reads, keeping one entry per CDR3 protein, no DNA. The listing records approximately 7,700 distinct CDR3 sequences. The sample was also reused in another study, on T cell repertoires in aging, cancer and after chemotherapy.

Sequenced material: peripheral blood. The origin of the receptors is a human donor in good health.

This clonotype counts as large (0.1 to 1%) by frequency. V is TRBV29-1 and J is TRBJ2-3; TCRdb returns TRBD2, unconfirmable since there is no DNA. The germline CDR1 and CDR2 sequences are SQVTM and ANQGSEA. The CDR3 loop spans 16 amino acids. The CDR3: CSVGALAGVSVDTQYF.

The rearrangement joins TRBV5-4 to TRBJ1-2; TCRdb's D gene call, TRBD1, goes unchecked for lack of DNA. From germline, CDR1 is SGHNT and CDR2 YYREEE (reference sequence). This CDR3 comprises 17 residues. CDR3 residues: CASSSPGQGGVPYGYTF.

This clonotype is called medium-sized (0.01 to 0.1%) based on its frequency. The chain uses TRBV6-5 and TRBJ1-1; TCRdb indicates TRBD1, and absent DNA this call remains unverified. Germline values: CDR1 MNHEY, CDR2 SVGAGI. This CDR3 is 14 amino acids long. The CDR3 sequence is CASSYYGGQTEAFF.

This clonotype is classed as medium-sized by frequency. V gene TRBV30 combines with J gene TRBJ2-3. This CDR3 spans 14 amino acids. Germline V CDR1 and CDR2: GTSNPN, SVGIG (reference sequence). CDR3 in amino acids: CAWTNGASTDTQYF.

The J gene is TRBJ2-7, the V gene TRBV6-1; the TCRdb D gene call, TRBD1, has no DNA to confirm it. The length of the CDR3 is 13 residues. Germline V gives CDR1 MNHNS, CDR2 SASEGT. This CDR3 is CASSVTGIYEQYF.

According to its frequency, this clonotype is medium-sized (0.01 to 0.1%). This chain uses TRBV12-3 or TRBV12-4 with TRBJ1-6. The CDR3 sequence is 15 residues long. CDR3 sequence reads: CASTGGGVSNSPLHF.

The rearrangement joins TRBV7-6 to TRBJ2-7; there is no DNA to check the TCRdb D call of TRBD1. Germline loops: CDR1 SGHVS, CDR2 FNYEAQ. CDR3 length: 13 residues. The CDR3 region is CASSPRAGREQYF.

V gene TRBV12-3 or TRBV12-4 combines with J gene TRBJ2-1; TCRdb designates TRBD2, a call that cannot be tested without DNA. The CDR3 is 15 residues long. CDR3 loop: CASSLTSGGLSEQFF.

The V gene is TRBV6-6, the J gene TRBJ2-1; TCRdb's D gene call, TRBD1, goes unchecked for lack of DNA. The germline gives CDR1 MNHNY, CDR2 SVGAGI (reference sequence). This CDR3 region has 16 residues. The CDR3 loop is CASSTTGALIYNEQFF.

This chain's CDR3 is CASSPRVQGVYEQYF. V is TRBV18 and J is TRBJ2-7. The germline V gene has CDR1 KGHSH and CDR2 LQKENI. This CDR3 has 15 residues.

CDR3 loop: CACPGRGPYTDTQYF. J is TRBJ2-3 and V is TRBV30; the TCRdb D gene call, TRBD1, has no DNA to confirm it. The CDR3 is 15 amino acids. Germline CDR1 reads GTSNPN; CDR2 reads SVGIG (reference sequence).

V usage is TRBV5-5 and J usage is TRBJ1-5; TCRdb picks TRBD1, but there is no DNA to check that call. This CDR3 is 15 amino acids long. Germline-derived CDR1 and CDR2 are SGHKS and YYEKEE (reference sequence). The CDR3 spells CASSLFSGSNQPQHF.

Its frequency marks this clonotype as medium-sized (0.01 to 0.1%). This chain links TRBV30 with TRBJ2-2. Per the germline V gene, CDR1 is GTSNPN and CDR2 is SVGIG (reference sequence). The CDR3 length is 15 residues. CDR3 sequence reads: CAWSVLDLNTGELFF. Based on the CDR3 plus reference TRBV30 and TRBJ2-2, the full variable domain is SQTIHQWPATLVQPVGSPLSLECTVEGTSNPNLYWYRQAAGRGLQLLFYSVGIGQISSEVPQNLSASRPQDRQFILSSKKLLLSDSGFYLCAWSVLDLNTGELFFGEGSRLTVL.

CDR3 protein: CASSSPGQGFYEQYF. The chain couples TRBV5-1 to TRBJ2-7; lacking DNA, the TRBD1 call made by TCRdb goes unchecked. The CDR3 is 15 amino acids. Germline assignment: CDR1 SGHRS and CDR2 YFSETQ.

This CDR3 is CAISTSGKRYEQYF. The rearrangement uses TRBV6-5 and TRBJ2-7; the TRBD2 assignment by TCRdb is unverifiable without DNA. Germline lookup yields CDR1 MNHEY and CDR2 SVGAGI. This CDR3 is built from 14 residues.

The rearrangement joins TRBV5-1 to TRBJ2-6. This CDR3 region has 15 residues. The germline V gene has CDR1 SGHRS and CDR2 YFSETQ. CDR3 sequence reads: CASTSLSSGANVLTF. The complete variable domain, with remaining parts taken from reference TRBV5-1 and TRBJ2-6, reads KAGVTQTPRYLIKTRGQQVTLSCSPISGHRSVSWYQQTPGQGLQFLFEYFSETQRNKGNFPGRFSGRQFSNSRSEMNVSTLELGDSALYLCASTSLSSGANVLTFGAGSRLTVL.

This rearrangement joins TRBV30 to TRBJ1-5; TCRdb's D gene call, TRBD1, goes unchecked for lack of DNA. Germline V gene lookup returns CDR1 GTSNPN and CDR2 SVGIG (reference sequence). The CDR3 has 14 amino acids. CDR3 protein: CASSTNRDGQPQHF.

The genes are TRBV7-2 and TRBJ2-3. The CDR3 length is 13 residues. The germline gives CDR1 SGHTA, CDR2 FQGNSA. The CDR3 reads CASSWGSPDTQYF. Full variable domain (rest looked up from reference TRBV7-2 and TRBJ2-3): GAGVSQSPSNKVTEKGKDVELRCDPISGHTALYWYRQSLGQGLEFLIYFQGNSAPDKSGLPSDRFSAERTGGSVSTLTIQRTQQEDSAVYLCASSWGSPDTQYFGPGTRLTVL.

By frequency, this clonotype is large (0.1 to 1%). The chain joins TRBV6-1 to TRBJ2-6; TCRdb's D call, TRBD2, is unchecked because there is no DNA. CDR3 length equals 15 residues. Germline CDR1 MNHNS, CDR2 SASEGT. The CDR3: CASTAASSGANVLTF.

This sequence joins TRBV6-1 and TRBJ1-5; TCRdb's assignment of TRBD1 cannot be checked, as there is no DNA. The CDR3 spans 13 residues. CDR1 and CDR2 (germline): MNHNS, SASEGT. The CDR3 loop is CASSEWGYQPQHF.

The V and J genes are TRBV12-3 or TRBV12-4 and TRBJ2-7; lacking DNA, the TRBD1 call made by TCRdb goes unchecked. The CDR3 loop spans 17 amino acids. This chain's CDR3 is CASTPNVGRGPGYEQYF.

The CDR3 protein is CASSIGGQPQHF. This chain links TRBV19 with TRBJ1-5; TCRdb outputs TRBD1, but without DNA this stays unchecked. The CDR3 is made up of 12 amino acids. The germline V gene encodes CDR1 LNHDA and CDR2 SQIVND (reference sequence).

By frequency, this clonotype registers medium-sized. The rearrangement links TRBV19 to TRBJ2-5; the D call from TCRdb, TRBD1, cannot be confirmed without DNA. CDR3 size: 14 residues. Germline V gene sequence: CDR1 LNHDA, CDR2 SQIVND (reference sequence). The CDR3 spells CASSSGAVQETQYF.

Its frequency marks this clonotype as medium-sized. The V and J genes are TRBV19 and TRBJ2-1; TCRdb's assignment of TRBD2 cannot be checked, as there is no DNA. The CDR3 has 17 amino acids. CDR1 and CDR2 (germline): LNHDA, SQIVND (reference sequence). CDR3 in amino acids: CASSILTPAGVYNEQFF.

The chain has TRBV7-9 and TRBJ2-4; TCRdb designates TRBD1, a call that cannot be tested without DNA. Germline CDR1 reads SEHNR; CDR2 reads FQNEAQ (reference sequence). This CDR3 is 12 amino acids long. CDR3 loop: CASSSQGYIQYF. Variable domain in full (rest from reference TRBV7-9 and TRBJ2-4): DTGVSQNPRHKITKRGQNVTFRCDPISEHNRLYWYRQTLGQGPEFLTYFQNEAQLEKSRLLSDRFSAERPKGSFSTLEIQRTEQGDSAMYLCASSSQGYIQYFGAGTRLSVL.

V and J are TRBV6-5 and TRBJ2-1; TCRdb picks TRBD1, but there is no DNA to check that call. Germline-derived CDR1 and CDR2 are MNHEY and SVGAGI. This CDR3 contains 15 residues. CDR3 protein: CASSRGTGEYNEQFF.

This clonotype ranks as medium-sized in terms of frequency. The genes are TRBV29-1 and TRBJ1-3. Germline V gene lookup returns CDR1 SQVTM and CDR2 ANQGSEA. The CDR3 runs 12 residues. This CDR3 reads CSVTLSGNTIYF.

The genes are TRBV6-5 and TRBJ2-7; the TRBD1 assignment by TCRdb is unverifiable without DNA. Germline V CDR1 and CDR2: MNHEY, SVGAGI. This CDR3 is built from 16 residues. The CDR3 loop reads CASTNGRAGVKGEQYF.

The chain links TRBV27 to TRBJ1-2; TCRdb's assignment of TRBD1 cannot be checked, as there is no DNA. The CDR3 loop spans 13 amino acids. Germline-derived CDR1 and CDR2 are MNHEY and SMNVEV (reference sequence). The CDR3 sequence is CASRMDRDYGYTF.

This CDR3 reads CASSLGGGGARTKNIQYF. V usage is TRBV11-1 and J usage is TRBJ2-4; absent DNA, TCRdb's TRBD1 call cannot be checked. Germline V CDR1 and CDR2: SGHAT, FQDESV (reference sequence). The CDR3 contains 18 residues.